One and the same sample provided the 18 T cell receptor beta chains below, sequenced in a study of T cells after posttransplantation cyclophosphamide. A marrow graft followed busulfan-fludarabine conditioning, with cyclophosphamide on days +3 and +4. Assay used: immunoSEQ multiplex PCR; TCRdb lists only in-frame clones, some missing. There are about 6,500 clones in the sample; over 70% occur only once, and around 22% lies in the top ten. Specimen: PBMCs, collected around 1,500 days after allogeneic stem cell transplant with posttransplant cyclophosphamide. The receptors here all came from a male patient aged 30 to 39 who received an allogeneic stem cell transplant from a related donor, was CMV-positive, and had acute GVHD only. The graft donor may have given rise to some T cells.

This clone was seen a few times. This chain joins TRBV9 and TRBJ1-1; 8 bases fit TRBD1. Germline-derived CDR1 and CDR2 are SGDLS and YYNGEE. The CDR3 totals 13 residues. V trimming: 4 bases; J trimming: 8 bases; junction bases outside the gene matches: 7. CDR3 region: CASSSGTGGEAFF. The CDR3 coding sequence is TGTGCCAGCAGCAGTGGGACAGGCGGAGAAGCTTTCTTT.

CDR3 DNA sequence: TGTGCCAGCAGCCTGAGCGGGGGAGAGACCGGGGAGCTGTTTTTT. Translated, it gives CASSLSGGETGELFF. J is TRBJ2-2 and V is TRBV5-8; TRBD2 aligns across 8 bases. The CDR3 consists of 15 residues. J was trimmed by 5 bases and V by 4 bases; bases with no gene match: 7. Germline V gene lookup returns CDR1 SGHTS and CDR2 YDEGEE.

The gene calls are TRBV2 and TRBJ1-1; D is perhaps TRBD1 (5 bases). The CDR3 runs 15 residues. The V end was cut by 6 bases, the J end by 1 base, with 15 bases between. Germline assignment: CDR1 SNHLY and CDR2 FYNNEI. The CDR3 DNA reads TGTGCCAGCAGAGATAGACAGTACGCGAACACTGAAGCTTTCTTT. Amino acid sequence: CASRDRQYANTEAFF.

By sample fraction, this clone is medium-sized (0.01 to 0.1%). V usage is TRBV12-5 and J usage is TRBJ2-5; D might be TRBD2 (6 bases). This CDR3 contains 18 residues. From germline, CDR1 is LGHNT and CDR2 FRNRAP. Trimming cost V 0 bases and J 5 bases, with 22 bases left between them. The CDR3 bases are TGTGCTAGTGGTTTGGTAGCTGGGAGCACTCTAGGAGGGGAGACCCAGTACTTC. Residues: CASGLVAGSTLGGETQYF.

This clone turned up a few times. This chain joins TRBV4-2 and TRBJ1-5, with D uncertain. V was shortened by 4 bases and J by 2 bases, with 12 bases between the two germline ends. The CDR3 totals 15 residues. Per germline, CDR1 LGHNA and CDR2 YNFKEQ. CDR3: CASSPPWPGNQPQHF. The DNA for the CDR3 is TGTGCCAGCAGCCCTCCCTGGCCAGGCAATCAGCCCCAGCATTTT.

This sequence joins TRBV9 and TRBJ1-2; no definite D call. The CDR3 length is 16 residues. Germline values: CDR1 SGDLS, CDR2 YYNGEE. Trimming removed 1 base from V and 2 bases from J, with 15 bases in between. The CDR3 DNA sequence: TGTGCCAGCAGCGTATCCCTACAACAGCCAAACTATGGCTACACCTTC. Protein product: CASSVSLQQPNYGYTF.

As for this clone: The identical CDR3 is also encoded by other nucleotide sequences in the sample. The J gene is TRBJ2-7, the V gene TRBV27, with 11 positions matching TRBD2. V shed 6 bases, J shed 7 bases, and the junction held 11 bases outside the gene matches. CDR3 length: 15 residues. Germline V CDR1 and CDR2: MNHEY, SMNVEV (reference sequence). This CDR3 is CASSKNSGGAYEQYF. The DNA for the CDR3 is TGTGCCAGCAGCAAAAATAGCGGGGGGGCATATGAGCAGTACTTC.

This rearrangement joins TRBV5-5 to TRBJ1-1; D possibly corresponds to TRBD1 (5 bases). Trimming stripped 4 bases from V and 5 bases from J, with 12 bases between. Germline values: CDR1 SGHKS, CDR2 YYEKEE (reference sequence). This CDR3 comprises 13 residues. The CDR3 sequence is CASSQGGGTEAFF. CDR3 coding DNA: TGTGCCAGCAGCCAGGGCGGGGGAACTGAAGCTTTCTTT.

V usage is TRBV19 and J usage is TRBJ2-7; no firm D call. CDR1 is LNHDA, CDR2 SQIVND, per germline (reference sequence). The CDR3 runs 15 residues. The V and J ends lost 2 bases and 1 base respectively, with 12 bases between them. The CDR3, as DNA: TGTGCCAGTAGTATAATGCTTTTCGGGTCCTACGAGCAGTACTTC. This gives the protein CASSIMLFGSYEQYF.

The chain carries TRBV28 and TRBJ2-5; the match to TRBD1 covers 9 bases. CDR1 is MDHEN and CDR2 is SYDVKM in the germline V gene. The trim removed 3 bases at V and 1 base at J, leaving 12 bases unmatched. The CDR3 sequence is 18 residues long. CDR3 DNA: TGTGCCAGCAGTTTGGAACAGGGGGCTCCGACAAGCCAAGAGACCCAGTACTTC. This gives the protein CASSLEQGAPTSQETQYF.

This chain joins TRBV18 and TRBJ2-1; 7 bases agree with TRBD2. CDR1 and CDR2 (germline): KGHSH, LQKENI. The CDR3 consists of 17 residues. Trimming at V came to 1 base and at J to 2 bases, leaving 8 bases not matched to a gene. This CDR3 is CASSPRSGGYAYNEQFF. Here the CDR3 DNA reads TGTGCCAGCTCACCACGGTCGGGGGGATATGCCTACAATGAGCAGTTCTTC.

This chain joins TRBV4-3 and TRBJ1-2; 9 bases agree with TRBD1. Germline loops: CDR1 LGHNA, CDR2 YSLEER. The CDR3 runs to 18 residues. Germline trimming cut 0 bases from V and 2 bases from J; bases unmatched to any gene: 10. The CDR3 region has the DNA TGCGCCAGCAGCCAAGATCTGACGAGGACAGGGGTAAACTATGGCTACACCTTC. It specifies CASSQDLTRTGVNYGYTF.

J is TRBJ1-1 and V is TRBV6-6, with D perhaps TRBD1 (5 bases). The germline V and J ends were trimmed by 4 bases and 4 bases, with 19 bases remaining between them. Germline V gene data show CDR1 as MNHNY and CDR2 as SVGAGI (reference sequence). The CDR3 length is 16 residues. The CDR3 bases are TGTGCCAGCAGTTCCCGGCTAGACAGTCTGGGCACTGAAGCTTTCTTT. It codes for CASSSRLDSLGTEAFF.

The CDR3 reads CASSDLGPRRITDTQYF. The CDR3 DNA reads TGTGCCAGCAGTGACCTGGGCCCCCGGAGGATCACAGATACGCAGTATTTT. The chain uses TRBV6-1 and TRBJ2-3; the D gene is possibly TRBD2 (5 bases). From germline, CDR1 is MNHNS and CDR2 SASEGT. This CDR3 region has 17 residues. The V and J ends lost 3 bases and 2 bases respectively, with 18 bases between them.

This clone is hyperexpanded in the sample. J is TRBJ2-3 and V is TRBV7-9, with a tentative D call TRBD2 (6 bases). The germline CDR1 and CDR2 sequences are SEHNR and FQNEAQ (reference sequence). The CDR3 is 15 residues long. Trimming removed 5 bases at V and 6 bases at J, with 18 bases between. In DNA, the CDR3 is TGTGCCAGCAGCCCACCGACGGGGGAGAGGGATACGCAGTATTTT. Its translation is CASSPPTGERDTQYF.

The chain carries TRBV4-1 and TRBJ1-4, with a weak D call TRBD1 (6 bases). Germline values: CDR1 MGHRA, CDR2 YSYEKL. This CDR3 comprises 14 residues. Trimming pared 0 bases from V and 10 bases from J, leaving 12 bases between. The CDR3 DNA reads as TGCGCCAGCAGCCAAGATGGGGGCGTGGGAAAACTGTTTTTT. Translated, it gives CASSQDGGVGKLFF.

The rearrangement joins TRBV7-9 to TRBJ2-5; TRBD1 aligns across 12 bases. V shed 5 bases, J shed 5 bases, and the junction held 9 bases outside the gene matches. The CDR3 runs 16 residues. CDR1 is SEHNR and CDR2 is FQNEAQ in the germline V gene (reference sequence). In DNA form, the CDR3 reads TGTGCCAGCAGCACCCGGGACAGGGGGCTTCAGGAGACCCAGTACTTC. The encoded protein is CASSTRDRGLQETQYF. Full variable domain (outside the CDR3, taken from reference TRBV7-9 and TRBJ2-5): DTGVSQNPRHKITKRGQNVTFRCDPISEHNRLYWYRQTLGQGPEFLTYFQNEAQLEKSRLLSDRFSAERPKGSFSTLEIQRTEQGDSAMYLCASSTRDRGLQETQYFGPGTRLLVL.

This sequence joins TRBV28 and TRBJ1-5, with a possible D match to TRBD1 (6 bases). V was trimmed by 6 bases and J by 1 base, leaving 28 bases between them. CDR1 is MDHEN and CDR2 is SYDVKM in the germline V gene. There are 20 residues in the CDR3. The CDR3 bases are TGTGCCAGCAGCCTGACCCATAGAACAGGGTTGGTAAGGAGCAATCAGCCCCAGCATTTT. Translated, it gives CASSLTHRTGLVRSNQPQHF.